The sequence of this T cell receptor (beta chain) was determined in a study of Ad26.COV2.S vaccination and SARS-CoV-2 variants. Notes on the study in general: In TCR breadth and depth analyses, total T cell responses may have been underestimated.

The V end lost 7 bases, the J end lost 0 bases, and 14 bases lay between the germline ends. The CDR3 extends over 15 amino acids. In germline, CDR1 is KGHDR, CDR2 SFDVKD. With regard to this clone: Its antigen is unknown.

Profiling relied on immunoSEQ multiplex PCR, and the TCRdb table lists in-frame clones only, not all of them. The sample includes about 350,000 clones, roughly 94% of them seen just once. Sequences were derived from peripheral blood, sampled after recovery from COVID-19. The sequence derives from a human donor who had recovered from COVID-19. This chain links TRBV24-1 with TRBJ1-1; the D is unclear. The CDR3 loop reads CATSPEEQVNTEAFF. CDR3 bases: TGTGCCACCAGCCCGGAGGAGCAAGTGAACACTGAAGCTTTCTTT.